The present T cell receptor (beta chain) was sequenced within a study of blood T cell repertoires in COVID-19. Whole-study context: Whether acute or convalescent, the COVID-19 samples came from the United States, Italy and Spain. PBMCs, B-cell-depleted T cells, or T cells were the source of the cDNA or gDNA that made up the material.

Original processing methods: Estimation of nucleated cell counts relied on the amplification of reference gene primers. Only in-frame clones appear in the TCRdb table, and some are missing; sequencing was by immunoSEQ multiplex PCR. That table is the source of V, J and clone size, and D and trimming were worked out from the DNA. The table shows 200,000 to 300,000 clones, with 80% to 90% occurring only once. There are 15 residues in the CDR3. From germline, CDR1 is SGDLS and CDR2 YYNGEE. Trimming removed 1 base from V and 0 bases from J, with 7 bases in between. This chain connects TRBV9 to TRBJ2-2; D unclear. Source material: peripheral blood. This receptor was identified in a woman in her forties who had recovered from COVID-19. The CDR3 DNA sequence: TGTGCCAGCAGCGTAAGAGTCGCGAACACCGGGGAGCTGTTTTTT. This gives the protein CASSVRVANTGELFF.